The present T cell receptor (beta chain) was sequenced within a study of shared clonotypes between healthy human individuals (TCRdb year 2020). General notes on the study: A couple of women and a few men aged 18 to 49 years were included in the cohort. For each donor, CD4 naive and CD4 memory were each run on three plates, CD8 naive on two plates, and CD8 memory on one plate. The study deeply sequenced blood TCR repertoires of five healthy adults to estimate repertoire size and the extent of clonotype sharing between individuals. Libraries were prepared and TCR repertoires were sequenced by different laboratories using diverse techniques, in order to increase sequencing depth and limit assay-specific biases. Between about 0.94 and 8.9 billion PBMCs per donor were obtained by leukapheresis.

On the study overall, not on this receptor specifically: Sharing across four donors was observed for approximately 5% of naive CD4, about 3.2% of naive CD8, over 2% of memory CD4, and about 0.4% of memory CD8 clonotypes. Pairwise subsampling led to the expectation that sequencing depth would affect the degree of clonotype sharing among donors. Higher generation probabilities were observed for clonotypes shared by all four sorted-subset donors than for non-shared clonotypes. Larger estimated clonotype richness was generally found for naive subsets than for memory subsets. Only blood was sampled, and tissue TCR repertoires likely differ from those in blood. Rarefaction of sorted-subset datasets indicated incomplete sequencing despite the large sequencing depth. Because the study included a small number of donors, the genetic and exposure-history diversity represented was limited.

CD8 naive samples were CD45RO-negative cells positively selected for CCR7, giving a CD45RA+CCR7+ population that excluded TemRA cells. The donors were healthy, HIV-negative adults who had no recently reported acute infections or vaccinations. All donors were Caucasian adults living in Nashville, Tennessee, USA. Blood was collected by leukapheresis, and PBMCs were isolated by Ficoll-Histopaque density gradient centrifugation and then cryopreserved in liquid nitrogen vapor phase. Analytical flow cytometry was used to check the purity and quantity of every magnetically sorted T cell population. From each sorted fraction, genomic DNA was isolated and quantified by UV absorbance on a Nanodrop 2000c. With respect to this clone: Its specific antigen is unknown. There are no base qualities to consult, and no much larger clone falls within one base.

TCR CDR3 regions were amplified from genomic DNA by multiplex PCR using the deep immunoSEQ assay. Extracted genomic DNA from each cell subset was spread evenly across all wells of several immunoSEQ 96-well plates, with each plate serving as a replicate. For sorted subsets, 150 to 200 ng genomic DNA, equal to tens of thousands of T cell genomes, was loaded into each replicate PCR. The purified libraries were quantified using a Qubit 3.0 fluorometer, sized with a Bioanalyzer 2100, and then quantified again using the KAPA Library Quantification kit. A separate single-read 150-cycle Illumina NextSeq 550 flow cell was used to sequence each immunoSEQ 96-well plate. Regarding the original processing steps: Because the immunoSEQ output included only junctional sequences and no quality scores, the filtering could not be the same as the filtering used for full-length reads. Sequences were annotated with PyIR, a Python wrapper for IgBLAST v1.9, and V/J genes and CDR3 were assigned using IMGT germline references. Any read was removed if the V/J assignment was weak (E-value above 1e-6), the CDR3 was missing, or the read contained stop codons, out-of-frame junctions, or ambiguous translated residues. V3J clonotypes were defined by identical inferred V gene, J gene, and CDR3 amino acid sequence. Percentage overlap between repertoires was computed as shared unique clonotypes divided by the size of the smaller repertoire. RTK rarefaction, the Chao1 estimator, and Recon v2.1 estimates of unobserved clonotypes were used to assess repertoire richness. OLGA was used to compute generation probabilities for all TCRbeta clonotypes that the gDNA method yielded from a handful of donors. TCRdb obtained this table from immuneACCESS and retained in-frame rearrangements with V and J assigned. These tables miss some clones; where compared with another copy, unresolved V genes account for less than half of the shortfall, and the remainder is unexplained. V, J and clone size are taken as reported in that table, and D and trimming were inferred from the DNA itself. The sample yields roughly 2.1 million clones; approximately 94% were counted once. The biggest ten clones account for approximately 1.7% of the sample.

Sequences LNHDA (CDR1) and SQIVND (CDR2) are obtained from the germline V gene (reference sequence). Its CDR3 holds 15 amino acids, cysteine through phenylalanine. Only CDR3 DNA is held: 45 bases, read in frame from base 1. A distance of 8 bases separates the germline ends of V and J, which lose 1 base and 0 bases respectively. This clonotype was sampled from a man aged 18 to 29 in good health. Some clones in this sample may be carry-over from other donors' samples. The sequencing input was naive CD8+ T cells from PBMCs. Explained via the paper, the cell subset or site label denotes: CD45RA+CCR7+. The rearranged segments are TRBV19 and TRBJ2-3; the D gene lacks a confident call. The sequenced DNA is TGTGCCAGTAGTATAGGATCCCGCAGCACAGATACGCAGTATTTT. Translated, it reads CASSIGSRSTDTQYF.